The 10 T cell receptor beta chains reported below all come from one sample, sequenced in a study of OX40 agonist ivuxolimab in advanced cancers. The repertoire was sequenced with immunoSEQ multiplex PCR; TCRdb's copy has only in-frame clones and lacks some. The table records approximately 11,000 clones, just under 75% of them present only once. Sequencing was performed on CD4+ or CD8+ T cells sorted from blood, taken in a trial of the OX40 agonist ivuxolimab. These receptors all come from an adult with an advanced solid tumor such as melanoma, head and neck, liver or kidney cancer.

The CDR3 here is CASSPQTSGTQETQYF. The CDR3 nucleotides are TGTGCCAGCAGTCCCCAGACTAGCGGGACCCAAGAGACCCAGTACTTC. The chain is built from TRBV27 and TRBJ2-5, with 11 bases that match TRBD2. The CDR3 length is 16 residues. Germline V gene lookup returns CDR1 MNHEY and CDR2 SMNVEV (reference sequence). With 5 bases clipped from V and 1 base from J, the junction kept 6 bases outside the gene matches.

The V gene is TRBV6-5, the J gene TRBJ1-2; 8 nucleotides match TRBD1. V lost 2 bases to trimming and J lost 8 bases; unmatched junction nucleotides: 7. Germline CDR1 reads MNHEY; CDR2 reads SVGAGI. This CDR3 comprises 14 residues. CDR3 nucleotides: TGTGCCAGCAGTTACGGACAGGGCCCGAAGGGCTACACCTTC. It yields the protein CASSYGQGPKGYTF.

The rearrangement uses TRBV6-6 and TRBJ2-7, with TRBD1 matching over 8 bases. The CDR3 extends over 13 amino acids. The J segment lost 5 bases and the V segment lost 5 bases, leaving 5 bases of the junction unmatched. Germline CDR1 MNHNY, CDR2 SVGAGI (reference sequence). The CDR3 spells CASSVMDRDEQYF. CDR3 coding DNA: TGTGCCAGCAGTGTCATGGACAGGGACGAGCAGTACTTC.

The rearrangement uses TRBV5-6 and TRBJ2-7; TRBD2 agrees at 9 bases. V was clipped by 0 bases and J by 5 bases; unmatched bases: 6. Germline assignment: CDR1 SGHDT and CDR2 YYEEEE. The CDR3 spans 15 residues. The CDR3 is CASSLGAGGPHEQYF. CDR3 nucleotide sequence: TGTGCCAGCAGCTTGGGGGCGGGAGGGCCCCACGAGCAGTACTTC.

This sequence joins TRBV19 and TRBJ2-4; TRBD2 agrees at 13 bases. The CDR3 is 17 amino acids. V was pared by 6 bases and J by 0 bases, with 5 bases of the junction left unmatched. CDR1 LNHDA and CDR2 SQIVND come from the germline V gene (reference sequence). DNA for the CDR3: TGTGCCAGTAGGGGGACTAGCGGGGATCTAGCCAAAAACATTCAGTACTTC. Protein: CASRGTSGDLAKNIQYF.

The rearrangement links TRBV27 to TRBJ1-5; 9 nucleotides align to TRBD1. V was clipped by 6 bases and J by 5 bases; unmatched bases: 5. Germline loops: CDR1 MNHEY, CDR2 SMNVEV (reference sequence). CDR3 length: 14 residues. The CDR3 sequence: CASSLDRGDQPQHF. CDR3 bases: TGTGCCAGCAGCTTAGACAGGGGGGATCAGCCCCAGCATTTT.

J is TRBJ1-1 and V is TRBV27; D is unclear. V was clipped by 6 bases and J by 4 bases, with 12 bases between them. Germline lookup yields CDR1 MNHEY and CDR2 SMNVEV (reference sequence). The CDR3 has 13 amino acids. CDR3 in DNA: TGTGCCAGCAGGTATACCGGGGTCACTGAAGCTTTCTTT. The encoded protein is CASRYTGVTEAFF.

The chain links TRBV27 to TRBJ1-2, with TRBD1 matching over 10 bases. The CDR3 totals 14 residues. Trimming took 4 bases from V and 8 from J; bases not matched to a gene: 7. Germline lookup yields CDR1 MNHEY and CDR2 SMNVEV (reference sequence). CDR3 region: CASSSTGGARGYTF. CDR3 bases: TGTGCCAGCAGTTCGACAGGGGGCGCGCGGGGCTACACCTTC.

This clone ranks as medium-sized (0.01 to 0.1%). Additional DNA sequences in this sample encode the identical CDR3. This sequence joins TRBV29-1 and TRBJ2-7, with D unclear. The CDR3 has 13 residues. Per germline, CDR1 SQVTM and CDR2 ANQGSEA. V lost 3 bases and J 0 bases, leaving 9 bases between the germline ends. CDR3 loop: CSVEGGHSYEQYF. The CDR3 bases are TGCAGCGTTGAGGGCGGTCACTCCTACGAGCAGTACTTC.

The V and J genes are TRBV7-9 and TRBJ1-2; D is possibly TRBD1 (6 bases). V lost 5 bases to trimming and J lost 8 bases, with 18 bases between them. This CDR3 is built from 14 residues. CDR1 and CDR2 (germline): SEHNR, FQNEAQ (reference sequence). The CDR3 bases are TGTGCCAGCAGCGGCGCGGGGGCAGTAATAGGCTACACCTTC. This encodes CASSGAGAVIGYTF.